This TCR beta chain was documented in a study of identical twins' blood T cells. Methods used by the authors: Each library had roughly 2.2 to 4 million CDR3 reads and about 100,000 to nearly 500,000 clonotypes. TCRdb processed the 5' RACE reads anew with MiXCR; each CDR3 protein has one entry. These V and J calls originate from TCRdb's pipeline instead of the authors' own analysis. The sample holds 350,000 to 450,000 distinct CDR3 sequences; 28% are singletons and the top ten take 5.5% to 7%. Study-wide results and caveats: Shared CDR3 clonotype counts tracked mainly the product of cloneset sizes.

Notes on this clonotype: As yet, its antigen is unknown.

CDR1 is DFQATT and CDR2 is SNEGSKA in the germline V gene (reference sequence). V was shortened by 5 bases and J by 0 bases, with 16 bases between the two germline ends. The CDR3 length is 15 residues. The sample taken for sequencing was PBMCs. The V and J genes are TRBV20-1 and TRBJ1-2; D gene unclear. This clonotype originated in a woman aged 18-49 years in good health. For the CDR3, the DNA is TGCAGTGCTGCGTTGGGCTCCCGATCTAACTATGGCTACACCTTC. It translates to CSAALGSRSNYGYTF.